The T cell receptor (beta chain) described here comes from a study of beta chain features in type 1 diabetes. Study outcomes and limitations: Moderate yet significant TCRB CDR3 shortening was seen in Type 1 diabetes patients in all four CD4+ subsets.

This clone has more than one count but fewer than ten. Antigen: not known. The study reverse transcribed the entire isolated RNA, so it sequenced expressed TCRB transcripts. TCRdb's table, derived via immunoSEQ multiplex PCR, lists solely in-frame clones and lacks some. The sample lists a few hundred thousand clones; about 13% were seen once. This TCR was sampled from a woman in her late teens or twenties with type 1 diabetes. Sequencing was carried out using naive CD4+ T cells from blood.

Here the CDR3 DNA reads TGTGCCAGCAGTTTATGGGGGCCCGGAGAGACCCAGTACTTC. It specifies CASSLWGPGETQYF. This sequence joins TRBV27 and TRBJ2-5, with D tentatively TRBD1 (6 bases). Trimming cost V 1 base and J 4 bases, with 10 bases left between them. There are 14 residues in the CDR3. Germline V gene lookup returns CDR1 MNHEY and CDR2 SMNVEV (reference sequence).